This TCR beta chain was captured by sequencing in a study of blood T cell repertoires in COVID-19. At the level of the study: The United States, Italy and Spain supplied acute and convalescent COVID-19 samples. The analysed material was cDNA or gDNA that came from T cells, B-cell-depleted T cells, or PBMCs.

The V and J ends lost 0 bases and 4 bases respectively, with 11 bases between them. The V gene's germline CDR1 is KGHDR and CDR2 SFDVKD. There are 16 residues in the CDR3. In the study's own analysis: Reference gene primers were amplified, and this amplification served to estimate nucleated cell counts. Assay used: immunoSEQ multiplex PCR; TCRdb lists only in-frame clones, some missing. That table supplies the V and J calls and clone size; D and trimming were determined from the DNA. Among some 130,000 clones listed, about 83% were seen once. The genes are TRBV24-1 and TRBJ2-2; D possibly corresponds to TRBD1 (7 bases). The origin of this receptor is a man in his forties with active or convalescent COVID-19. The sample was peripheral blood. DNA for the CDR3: TGTGCCACCAGTGATTTGTCAGGGGGGATCACCGGGGAGCTGTTTTTT. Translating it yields CATSDLSGGITGELFF.